The rows below give T cell receptor beta chains drawn from one sample of a study of cytomegalovirus exposure and HLA in healthy donors. Method: immunoSEQ multiplex PCR; TCRdb's copy keeps in-frame clones and lacks some. This sample yields about 140,000 clones, of which roughly 80% are seen a single time; under 7.5% belongs to the top ten. Sequencing was done on a sample of PBMCs. All receptors derive from a man in his forties in good health and CMV-seropositive. The CDR3 runs from the conserved cysteine through the conserved F or W. The order of the fields is CDR3 DNA, CDR3 protein, V gene, J gene, clone size, D gene. The D gene is left open where the match is weak. Clone size is shown for a subset of rows, as once, few, many or a class of expanded clone.

TGTGGTATGACACCGGGGAAATCCTCTGGGGCCAACGTCCTGACTTTC	CGMTPGKSSGANVLTF	TRBV2	TRBJ2-6	-	-
TGTGCCAGCAGTAAAGCGGGAAATGAGCAGTTCTTC	CASSKAGNEQFF	TRBV7-6	TRBJ2-1	-	TRBD2
TGTGCCACCAGCAGAGATCCGGGGAACAATCAGCCCCAGCATTTT	CATSRDPGNNQPQHF	TRBV15	TRBJ1-5	-	-
TGTGCCAGCAGCAGAAGACAGGGAGTGAACACTGAAGCTTTCTTT	CASSRRQGVNTEAFF	TRBV7-8	TRBJ1-1	once	TRBD1
TGCGCCAGCAGCTTGGCCGACAGTTACTATAATTCACCCCTCCACTTT	CASSLADSYYNSPLHF	TRBV5-1	TRBJ1-6	-	-
TGTGCCAGCTCCCTCGGACTAGCGGTTTCCTACAATGAGCAGTTCTTC	CASSLGLAVSYNEQFF	TRBV18	TRBJ2-1	-	TRBD2
TGCGCCAGCAGCTTGGGGACTAGCGGCACCCTCGAGCAGTACTTC	CASSLGTSGTLEQYF	TRBV5-1	TRBJ2-7	-	TRBD2
TGTGCCACCAGCAGCGGGGGGAGCACCGGGGAGCTGTTTTTT	CATSSGGSTGELFF	TRBV15	TRBJ2-2	-	TRBD2
TGTGCCAGCAGTTTTTGGACAGGGAACACTGAAGCTTTCTTT	CASSFWTGNTEAFF	TRBV27	TRBJ1-1	once	TRBD1
TGTGCCAGCAGTTCCCAGGGGAAAGCTTTCTTT	CASSSQGKAFF	TRBV6-5	TRBJ1-1	-	-
TGTGCCAGTAGTATCAGTCCTTATGGCTACACCTTC	CASSISPYGYTF	TRBV19	TRBJ1-2	-	-
TGCAGTGCCCCTACGGGATCTGAAGCTTTCTTT	CSAPTGSEAFF	TRBV20-1	TRBJ1-1	-	-
TGTGCCAGCAGTTATGGGGGCACAGGGAAATACGAGCAGTACTTC	CASSYGGTGKYEQYF	TRBV28	TRBJ2-7	-	-
TGCAGCGTTGATCCCGAAACAGGGGCGACTGAAGCTTTCTTT	CSVDPETGATEAFF	TRBV29-1	TRBJ1-1	-	TRBD1
TGTGCCAGCAGCCGGTACGACAGGGGGCGGGCATCCACTGAAGCTTTCTTT	CASSRYDRGRASTEAFF	TRBV4-2	TRBJ1-1	few	TRBD1
TGTGCCAGCAGCTTAAGAGGGGTGGACAGGAGCTCCTACGAGCAGTACTTC	CASSLRGVDRSSYEQYF	TRBV7-2	TRBJ2-7	-	TRBD1
TGTGCCAGCAGCTTAAGGCTAGCGGGGGAGACCCAGTACTTC	CASSLRLAGETQYF	TRBV11-3	TRBJ2-5	-	TRBD2
TGTGCCAGTAGTCTTCCGGCGACAGGGTCTGGGGCCAACGTCCTGACTTTC	CASSLPATGSGANVLTF	TRBV19	TRBJ2-6	-	TRBD1
TGTGCCAGCACCCTAAGACAGGGGGCGCGTACATATGGGGCCAACGTCCTGACTTTC	CASTLRQGARTYGANVLTF	TRBV28	TRBJ2-6	once	TRBD1
TGTGCCAGTAGTCCCCGGGGTGGGAACACTGAAGCTTTCTTT	CASSPRGGNTEAFF	TRBV19	TRBJ1-1	-	-
TGTGCCAGCAGCAAGAACAGAAATAATAATGAAAAACTGTTTTTT	CASSKNRNNNEKLFF	TRBV7-2	TRBJ1-4	once	-
TGTGCCAGTAGTATGGGGGGGAGCTCCTACAATGAGCAGTTCTTC	CASSMGGSSYNEQFF	TRBV19	TRBJ2-1	-	TRBD2
TGTGCCAGCAGTTTTGGTAAAACAGGGGATGAAAAACTGTTTTTT	CASSFGKTGDEKLFF	TRBV28	TRBJ1-4	-	TRBD1
TGTGCCAGTAGAGGGGAAGAGACCCAGTACTTC	CASRGEETQYF	TRBV19	TRBJ2-5	few	-
TGTGCCAGCAGCGTAGCCGGGGAGGGTGGACTGAGCTACGAGCAGTACTTC	CASSVAGEGGLSYEQYF	TRBV7-2	TRBJ2-7	-	TRBD2
TGTGCCAGCAGCTCTGCCGGGACAGGGCGGATTATTGAAGCTTTCTTT	CASSSAGTGRIIEAFF	TRBV5-8	TRBJ1-1	-	TRBD1
TGCAGCGTTATGGACAGTCTAGTGTATGAAGCTTTCTTT	CSVMDSLVYEAFF	TRBV29-1	TRBJ1-1	-	-
TGTGCCAGCAGCTTGGGACAGGGGAGCTACGAGCAGTACTTC	CASSLGQGSYEQYF	TRBV5-4	TRBJ2-7	-	TRBD1
TGCAGCGTTGAAACAGGGGGACTTAATGAAAAACTGTTTTTT	CSVETGGLNEKLFF	TRBV29-1	TRBJ1-4	few	TRBD1
TGTGCCAGCAGGGACAGGGGGCGAACAGAGACCCAGTACTTC	CASRDRGRTETQYF	TRBV27	TRBJ2-5	-	TRBD1
TGTGCCAGCAGCGTAGTGGCTAGCGGGAGCTATGAGCAGTTCTTC	CASSVVASGSYEQFF	TRBV9	TRBJ2-1	-	TRBD2
TGCGCCAGCCACGGGGGATCCGCCAATGAAAAACTGTTTTTT	CASHGGSANEKLFF	TRBV4-1	TRBJ1-4	few	-
TGTGCCAGCTCACCTACCACAGGCCACGAGCAGTACTTC	CASSPTTGHEQYF	TRBV18	TRBJ2-7	-	-
TGTGCCAGCAGCAAGCTAGGACAGGCCAACACTGAAGCTTTCTTT	CASSKLGQANTEAFF	TRBV11-3	TRBJ1-1	-	TRBD1
TGTGCCAGCAGTTACGGGACAGGGACCTATGGCTACACCTTC	CASSYGTGTYGYTF	TRBV5-6	TRBJ1-2	-	TRBD1
TGTGCCAGCAGCGTATCACTAGCGGAACCGTCTGATACGCAGTATTTT	CASSVSLAEPSDTQYF	TRBV9	TRBJ2-3	-	TRBD2
TGTGCCACCAGCTCGGGGCGGGGGAGGTACAATGAGCAGTTCTTC	CATSSGRGRYNEQFF	TRBV15	TRBJ2-1	-	TRBD2
TGTGCCAGCGGGGGGCTAGCGGGGGTCGAGACCCAGTACTTC	CASGGLAGVETQYF	TRBV11-2	TRBJ2-5	few	TRBD2
TGTGCCAGCAGTTTGAGCGGCGGGGGGTGGGAAAAACTGTTTTTT	CASSLSGGGWEKLFF	TRBV28	TRBJ1-4	-	-
TGCAGCGTTGAAGATAGGGGTAGGCGACAGCCGGGTTATGGCTACACCTTC	CSVEDRGRRQPGYGYTF	TRBV29-1	TRBJ1-2	-	-
TGTGCCAGCAGCTTGGCCGGGGACCGGGGGTATGGCTACACCTTC	CASSLAGDRGYGYTF	TRBV5-5	TRBJ1-2	-	-
TGTGCCAGCAGCTTACAGGGTTCCACAGATACGCAGTATTTT	CASSLQGSTDTQYF	TRBV7-3	TRBJ2-3	-	-
TGTGCCAGCACCCTAGGACAGTCATCTGCGCGTACCGGGGAGCTGTTTTTT	CASTLGQSSARTGELFF	TRBV7-6	TRBJ2-2	-	-
TGTGCCAGCAGCCGACCAGGGGATTCGCGAAACGAGCAGTACTTC	CASSRPGDSRNEQYF	TRBV5-4	TRBJ2-7	-	-
TGCGCCAGCAGCCGAGACAGGGGGCTCGTCTACGAGCAGTACTTC	CASSRDRGLVYEQYF	TRBV4-3	TRBJ2-7	-	TRBD1
TGTGCCAGCAGCGCCCGACAGACGAACACTGAAGCTTTCTTT	CASSARQTNTEAFF	TRBV9	TRBJ1-1	-	-
TGTGCCAGCCGGTCTAGCGGGAGGGCGCTCGAGCAGTACTTC	CASRSSGRALEQYF	TRBV2	TRBJ2-7	-	TRBD2